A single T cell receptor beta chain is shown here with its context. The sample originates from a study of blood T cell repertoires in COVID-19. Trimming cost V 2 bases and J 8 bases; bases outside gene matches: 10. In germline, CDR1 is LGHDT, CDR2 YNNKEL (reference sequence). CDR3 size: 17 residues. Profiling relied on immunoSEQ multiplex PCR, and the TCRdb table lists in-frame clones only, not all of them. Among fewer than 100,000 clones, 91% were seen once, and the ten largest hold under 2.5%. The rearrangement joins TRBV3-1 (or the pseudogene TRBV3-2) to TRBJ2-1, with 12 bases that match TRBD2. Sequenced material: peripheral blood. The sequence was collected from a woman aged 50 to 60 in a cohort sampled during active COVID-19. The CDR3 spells CASSQLSSGRARYEQFF. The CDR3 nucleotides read TGTGCCAGCAGCCAATTGTCTAGCGGGAGGGCCAGGTATGAGCAGTTCTTC.